These T cell receptor beta chains were read from a single sample in a study of early T cells in non-severe SARS-CoV-2 infection. In TCRdb, the 5' RACE reads were re-called with MiXCR into one record per CDR3 protein. The data show tens of thousands of distinct CDR3 sequences, less than 7.5% seen once. The specimen was whole blood, collected at baseline. Receptor source: an adult who was a healthcare worker with PCR-confirmed SARS-CoV-2 infection or an uninfected control (not recorded which). CDR3s include the opening cysteine and the closing phenylalanine or tryptophan. A D gene is named only where the DNA matches it firmly. Some rows have no size entry. The others give once, few or many, or a class for an expanded clone.

v_call	j_call	d_call	clone_size	cdr3_aa	cdr3_nt
TRBV3-1	TRBJ1-2	NA	many	CASSPGAWGYTF	TGTGCCAGCAGCCCGGGCGCCTGGGGCTACACCTTC
TRBV4-1	TRBJ2-1	NA	few	CASRQSNYNEQFF	TGCGCCAGCAGACAGAGTAACTACAATGAGCAGTTCTTC
TRBV2	TRBJ1-2	NA	NA	CASRKQGPNYGYTF	TGTGCCAGCAGGAAGCAGGGGCCAAACTATGGCTACACCTTC
TRBV20-1	TRBJ1-5	NA	many	CSASRDTNQPQHF	TGCAGTGCTAGCCGGGACACCAATCAGCCCCAGCATTTT
TRBV6-2/TRBV6-3	TRBJ1-5	NA	NA	CASSYLAASQPQHF	TGTGCCAGCAGTTACCTCGCGGCGTCCCAGCCCCAGCATTTT
TRBV7-2	TRBJ2-5	TRBD1	few	CASSADRGRETQYF	TGTGCCAGCAGCGCAGACAGGGGGCGAGAGACCCAGTACTTC
TRBV14	TRBJ2-3	NA	many	CASSLTGNTDTQYF	TGTGCCAGCAGCCTCACCGGGAACACAGATACGCAGTATTTT
TRBV11-2	TRBJ2-4	NA	medium-sized	CASSTPRGTKNIQYF	TGTGCCAGCAGCACACCCCGGGGAACCAAAAACATTCAGTACTTC
TRBV12-5	TRBJ1-1	NA	many	CASPYDTEAFF	TGTGCTAGTCCTTATGACACTGAAGCTTTCTTT
TRBV27	TRBJ2-7	NA	few	CASSPPMLSSYEQYF	TGTGCCAGCAGTCCCCCTATGCTTAGCTCCTACGAGCAGTACTTC
TRBV18	TRBJ1-1	NA	many	CASSPPGRTNTEAFF	TGTGCCAGCTCACCTCCGGGACGGACGAACACTGAAGCTTTCTTT
TRBV19	TRBJ1-4	NA	many	CASSIGPRTAGEKLFF	TGTGCCAGTAGTATCGGCCCAAGGACCGCAGGAGAAAAACTGTTTTTT
TRBV20-1	TRBJ2-7	NA	few	CSASRQGVGSYEQYF	TGCAGTGCTAGTCGTCAGGGTGTTGGATCCTACGAGCAGTACTTC
TRBV7-3	TRBJ2-5	TRBD1	NA	CASSPRPGTGQETQYF	TGTGCCAGCAGCCCCCGCCCAGGGACAGGGCAAGAGACCCAGTACTTC
TRBV5-1	TRBJ2-1	NA	few	CASSLSVTGSRNNEQFF	TGCGCCAGCAGCTTGTCGGTAACGGGGAGTAGGAACAATGAGCAGTTCTTC
TRBV30	TRBJ1-2	TRBD1	many	CAWSGGQLYGYTF	TGTGCCTGGAGTGGGGGACAGCTCTATGGCTACACCTTC
TRBV7-9	TRBJ1-5	NA	few	CASGAGGNNQPQHF	TGTGCCAGCGGGGCGGGGGGCAACAATCAGCCCCAGCATTTT
TRBV27	TRBJ1-1	TRBD1	NA	CASKPGQGGPLEAFF	TGTGCCAGCAAACCGGGACAGGGAGGGCCCTTGGAAGCTTTCTTT
TRBV6-1	TRBJ1-5	NA	NA	CASSKGPDNSNQPQHF	TGTGCCAGCAGTAAAGGGCCAGACAATAGCAATCAGCCCCAGCATTTT
TRBV20-1	TRBJ2-7	NA	few	CSALDRALSLNEQYF	TGCAGTGCCCTTGATAGGGCCCTGTCTTTGAACGAGCAGTACTTC
TRBV18	TRBJ2-3	TRBD2	NA	CASSLLSGTSATDTQYF	TGTGCCAGCTCTCTTCTTTCCGGGACTAGCGCCACAGATACGCAGTATTTT
TRBV11-2	TRBJ1-5	NA	NA	CASSLDHSNQPQHF	TGTGCCAGCAGCTTAGACCATAGCAATCAGCCCCAGCATTTT
TRBV12-3/TRBV12-4	TRBJ1-1	TRBD1	NA	CASRHTGDYTEAFF	TGTGCCAGCAGACATACAGGGGATTACACTGAAGCTTTCTTT
TRBV29-1	TRBJ2-7	NA	many	CSVEEGPPYEQYF	TGCAGCGTTGAAGAGGGCCCCCCCTACGAGCAGTACTTC
TRBV10-3	TRBJ2-1	NA	many	CAIRRDRGTSGGRYNEQFF	TGTGCCATCAGGAGGGACAGGGGGACTAGCGGAGGTCGGTACAATGAGCAGTTCTTC
TRBV6-1	TRBJ2-3	NA	NA	CASNPGVGTDTQYF	TGTGCCAGCAATCCGGGAGTAGGGACAGATACGCAGTATTTT
TRBV20-1	TRBJ1-3	NA	NA	CSASTQLGGRIPRNSGNTIYF	TGCAGTGCTAGTACCCAACTAGGGGGGCGGATACCGCGAAACTCTGGAAACACCATATATTTT
TRBV10-3	TRBJ2-7	NA	few	CAISETEGEQYF	TGTGCCATCAGTGAGACGGAGGGCGAGCAGTACTTC
TRBV11-1	TRBJ2-5	NA	NA	CASSQEPIGGTQYF	TGTGCCAGCAGCCAAGAACCGATAGGGGGGACCCAGTACTTC
TRBV7-2	TRBJ2-1	NA	NA	CASTPWGSSYNEQFF	TGTGCCAGCACGCCGTGGGGCAGCTCCTACAATGAGCAGTTCTTC
TRBV12-3/TRBV12-4	TRBJ1-4	TRBD1	many	CASRPGQGINEKLFF	TGTGCCAGCAGACCGGGACAGGGGATTAATGAAAAACTGTTTTTT
TRBV12-3/TRBV12-4	TRBJ1-1	NA	NA	CASGHEWGTEAFF	TGTGCCAGCGGTCACGAGTGGGGAACTGAAGCTTTCTTT
TRBV27	TRBJ2-2	NA	many	CASSFEWGNTGELFF	TGTGCCAGCAGTTTTGAGTGGGGGAACACCGGGGAGCTGTTTTTT
TRBV19	TRBJ1-1	NA	medium-sized	CASNSWGANTEAFF	TGTGCCAGTAACTCCTGGGGGGCGAACACTGAAGCTTTCTTT
TRBV20-1	TRBJ2-2	TRBD2	medium-sized	CSASLPLAGDTGELFF	TGCAGTGCTAGTCTTCCCCTAGCGGGAGATACCGGGGAGCTGTTTTTT
TRBV29-1	TRBJ1-1	TRBD1	many	CSADLTGSGTEAFF	TGCAGCGCCGACTTGACAGGGTCGGGCACTGAAGCTTTCTTT
TRBV5-1	TRBJ1-5	NA	many	CASSLEGDHRNQPQHF	TGCGCCAGCAGCTTGGAGGGGGACCATCGGAATCAGCCCCAGCATTTT
TRBV27	TRBJ1-1	NA	NA	CASRVARLNTEAFF	TGTGCCAGCAGAGTAGCCAGATTGAACACTGAAGCTTTCTTT
TRBV5-4	TRBJ2-7	NA	many	CASSPGTYEQYF	TGTGCCAGCAGCCCCGGTACCTACGAGCAGTACTTC
TRBV20-1	TRBJ2-1	TRBD2	many	CSARSLTGGPRNEQFF	TGCAGTGCTAGAAGCCTCACGGGAGGGCCTCGGAATGAGCAGTTCTTC
TRBV6-1	TRBJ2-5	NA	many	CASSEASLDPETQYF	TGTGCCAGCAGTGAAGCGAGTCTCGACCCCGAGACCCAGTACTTC
TRBV20-1	TRBJ1-5	TRBD1	many	CSARGQARTPQHF	TGCAGTGCTAGGGGACAGGCCCGTACGCCCCAGCATTTT